This T cell receptor beta chain derives from a study of blood T cells in healthy people across ages. Study results and caveats: As naive T cell percentage varied, TCR beta diversity correlated strongly with it.

CDR1 is SGDLS and CDR2 is YYNGEE in the germline V gene. This CDR3 is built from 15 residues. V dropped 4 bases and J dropped 3; count of bases not matched to a gene: 4. Details on this clonotype: Its target is not known.

The authors ran a second PCR of roughly 6 to 12 cycles using a sample-barcoded 5' primer and a J-beta primer mix. A 12-random-nucleotide template-switch adaptor tagged each cDNA molecule. TCRdb itself ran the 5' RACE reads through MiXCR, one entry per CDR3 protein. The sample shows 600,000 to 650,000 distinct CDR3 sequences, roughly three fifths of them seen only once. The receptor was isolated from a man in his 60s in good health. The chain employs TRBV9 and TRBJ2-1; TRBD2 matches 10 bases. Material for sequencing was blood. The CDR3 reads CASSSRLAGYNEQFF. The CDR3 bases are TGTGCCAGCAGCTCTCGACTAGCGGGCTACAATGAGCAGTTCTTC.